The rows below give T cell receptor beta chains drawn from one sample of a study of shared clonotypes between healthy human individuals. Data came from immunoSEQ multiplex PCR; TCRdb stores just in-frame clones and leaves some out. This sample has about 650,000 clones, with nearly 97% found just once. The specimen sequenced was naive CD8+ T cells sorted from blood. The receptors were gathered from a woman aged 30 to 39 in good health. Both conserved end residues are part of each CDR3. Each record gives: clone size, V gene, D gene, J gene, CDR3 DNA, CDR3 protein. The D gene is left open where the match is weak. Clone size is shown for a subset of rows, as once, few, many or a class of expanded clone.

.	TRBV7-8	TRBD2	TRBJ2-3	TGTGCCAGCAGCGGCGTCGGGGGGACAGATACGCAGTATTTT	CASSGVGGTDTQYF
.	TRBV5-6	.	TRBJ1-1	TGTGCCAGCAGCTCCACAGGGATAACGGAAGCTTTCTTT	CASSSTGITEAFF
.	TRBV11-2	.	TRBJ1-1	TGTGCCAGCAGCCCCGCCACTGAAGCTTTCTTT	CASSPATEAFF
.	TRBV21-1	.	TRBJ2-2	.	CASSKEEVGEGTGELFF
.	TRBV5-1	TRBD1	TRBJ2-7	TGCGCCAGCAGCGCGGGACAGGGGGCGGACGAGCAGTACTTC	CASSAGQGADEQYF
.	TRBV28	TRBD1	TRBJ2-3	TGTGCCAGCGGACAGGGGTTTCGCACAGATACGCAGTATTTT	CASGQGFRTDTQYF
.	TRBV13	.	TRBJ2-7	TGTGCCAGCAGCTTAGAATCGGGGGCGACCTACGAGCAGTACTTC	CASSLESGATYEQYF
.	TRBV7-8	.	TRBJ2-1	TGTGCCAGCAGCTCGCCGAATTGGGAGAACGCTTACAATGAGCAGTTCTTC	CASSSPNWENAYNEQFF
.	TRBV28	.	TRBJ2-3	TGTGCCAGCGCACCATCCCCCCGACAGCCGCACCCCACAGATACGCAGTATTTT	CASAPSPRQPHPTDTQYF
.	TRBV10-1	TRBD2	TRBJ2-7	TGCGCCAGCAGTGACGGGAGGGCCAGGTACGAGCAGTACTTC	CASSDGRARYEQYF
.	TRBV19	.	TRBJ2-6	TGTGCCAGTAGTATGGGAAGCTCTGGGGCCAACGTCCTGACTTTC	CASSMGSSGANVLTF
.	TRBV5-1	TRBD2	TRBJ2-7	TGCGCCAGCAGCTTGTGGGCTAGCGGAGCTTACGAGCAGTACTTC	CASSLWASGAYEQYF
.	TRBV15	.	TRBJ2-7	TGTGCCACCAGCAGAGAGCGGGGAGTCACCTACGAGCAGTACTTC	CATSRERGVTYEQYF
.	TRBV4-1	.	TRBJ1-2	TGCGCCAGCAGCACATCAGGGAGAAGCTATGGCTACACCTTC	CASSTSGRSYGYTF
.	TRBV30	.	TRBJ2-7	TGTGCCTGGAAGAGGGAGATAGACTACGAGCAGTACTTC	CAWKREIDYEQYF
few	TRBV27	.	TRBJ2-2	TGTGCCAGCAGTTCGAACACCGGGGAGCTGTTTTTT	CASSSNTGELFF
.	TRBV7-6	.	TRBJ2-5	TGTGCCAGCAGCAGAAGGGGGGTTCTTGGGCGCGCACCTCAAGAGACCCAGTACTTC	CASSRRGVLGRAPQETQYF
once	TRBV19	.	TRBJ2-5	TGTGCCAGTAGTATCGGGACCAGCGAACAAGAGACCCAGTACTTC	CASSIGTSEQETQYF
.	TRBV7-9	.	TRBJ1-2	TGTGCCAGCAGCTCTTCAGAGGCCAGAAACTATGGCTACACCTTC	CASSSSEARNYGYTF
once	TRBV2	.	TRBJ2-1	TGTGCCAGCAGTGAAGACGAGGGCCGCAGTACGACCGACAATGAGCAGTTCTTC	CASSEDEGRSTTDNEQFF
.	TRBV28	.	TRBJ2-3	TGTGCCAGCGGTCCCGGTACGCAGTATTTT	CASGPGTQYF
once	TRBV29-1	TRBD2	TRBJ2-1	TGCAGCGTTGAAGGACTAGCGGAGAGCTCCTACAATGAGCAGTTCTTC	CSVEGLAESSYNEQFF
.	TRBV2	.	TRBJ2-3	TGTGCCAGCAGTGACGCCACATACCCTGCCACAGATACGCAGTATTTT	CASSDATYPATDTQYF
.	TRBV27	TRBD1	TRBJ2-7	TGTGCCAGCAGTTTATATCAGGGGGCTCGCGAGCAGTACTTC	CASSLYQGAREQYF
.	TRBV27	.	TRBJ2-3	TGTGCCAGCAGTCCCTCCCAGGGAACAATTTCTTATACGCAGTATTTT	CASSPSQGTISYTQYF
.	TRBV28	.	TRBJ2-5	TGTGCCAGCAGTTTAGGCCCTGCCGAGACCCAGTACTTC	CASSLGPAETQYF
.	TRBV6-6	.	TRBJ1-4	TGTGCCAGCAGTTACCCCGAGGGAATAAATGAAAAACTGTTTTTT	CASSYPEGINEKLFF
.	TRBV27	.	TRBJ1-3	TGTGCCAGCAGTTTAGCCAGGGCTGGAAACACCATATATTTT	CASSLARAGNTIYF
.	TRBV5-1	.	TRBJ2-7	TGCGCCAGCAGCCCTGGGACGGTTATTGAGCAGTACTTC	CASSPGTVIEQYF